Presented here are 5 T cell receptor beta chains from one specimen sequenced in a study of early T cells in non-severe SARS-CoV-2 infection. TCRdb reprocessed the 5' RACE reads with MiXCR, giving one entry per CDR3 protein. The table records about 27,000 distinct CDR3 sequences, roughly 4% of them present only once. Sample: whole blood. The receptors were sampled from an adult who was a healthcare worker with PCR-confirmed SARS-CoV-2 infection or an uninfected control (not recorded which).

This clonotype was observed many times. The chain carries TRBV5-6 and TRBJ2-1; D possibly matches TRBD1 or TRBD2 (5 bases each). The CDR3 length is 17 residues. Germline V lookup: CDR1 SGHDT, CDR2 YYEEEE. The V end lost 1 base, the J end lost 7 bases, and 21 bases lay between the germline ends. CDR3 bases: TGTGCCAGCAGCTTGAGGGGTGCTAGCCGGGGACGGAATGAGCAGTTCTTC. Translation gives CASSLRGASRGRNEQFF.

This clonotype was detected ten times or more. An end of the junction does not agree with germline; a read error may underlie this. The gene calls are TRBV19 and TRBJ2-7; D is perhaps TRBD2 (6 bases). From germline, CDR1 is LNHDA and CDR2 SQIVND (reference sequence). This CDR3 comprises 14 residues. CDR3 sequence reads: CASSRGGNVGEQYF. CDR3 nucleotide sequence: TGCGCCAGTAGTAGGGGAGGTAATGTAGGCGAGCAGTACTTC.

This clonotype has ten or more counts. The chain carries TRBV19 and TRBJ2-1; D perhaps matches TRBD2 (5 bases). Germline CDR1 and CDR2: LNHDA and SQIVND (reference sequence). This CDR3 region has 12 residues. V was clipped by 5 bases and J by 9 bases, with 11 bases between them. The CDR3 region is CASSPGLGEQFF. In DNA, the CDR3 is TGTGCCAGTAGTCCGGGATTAGGTGAGCAGTTCTTC. The complete variable domain, with remaining parts taken from reference TRBV19 and TRBJ2-1, reads DGGITQSPKYLFRKEGQNVTLSCEQNLNHDAMYWYRQDPGQGLRLIYYSQIVNDFQKGDIAEGYSVSREKKESFPLTVTSAQKNPTAFYLCASSPGLGEQFFGPGTRLTVL.

This clonotype was detected a few times. J is TRBJ1-6 and V is TRBV18, with 10 bases matching TRBD1. V shed 1 base, J shed 7 bases, and the junction held 1 base outside the gene matches. The CDR3 consists of 15 residues. The germline gives CDR1 KGHSH, CDR2 LQKENI. In DNA, the CDR3 is TGTGCCAGCTCACCACGACAGGGGGCAAATTCACCCCTCCACTTT. Amino acids: CASSPRQGANSPLHF. Variable domain in full (rest from reference TRBV18 and TRBJ1-6): NAGVMQNPRHLVRRRGQEARLRCSPMKGHSHVYWYRQLPEEGLKFMVYLQKENIIDESGMPKERFSAEFPKEGPSILRIQQVVRGDSAAYFCASSPRQGANSPLHFGNGTRLTVT.

This clonotype was found many times. This chain uses TRBV9 with TRBJ2-3; 7 bases are shared with TRBD2. The CDR3 spans 16 residues. V shed 4 bases, J shed 0 bases, and the junction held 8 bases outside the gene matches. Germline CDR1 and CDR2: SGDLS and YYNGEE. The CDR3: CASSPQLAPSTDTQYF. In DNA, the CDR3 is TGTGCCAGCAGCCCACAACTAGCGCCTAGCACAGATACGCAGTATTTT.